The T cell receptor (beta chain) described here comes from a study of CD8+ T cells in alopecia areata. To note about this clone: Antigen: not known.

PBMCs were stained for CD3, CD4 and CD8, and CD4+ and CD8+ T cells were sorted. Study results and caveats: For lesional scalp, especially alopecia totalis/universalis, clonality was higher than in normal scalp. Compared with mice, patients displayed less clear TCR sharing, possibly for HLA-related reasons. Scalp data also include sequences from resident alphabeta T cells of normal skin.

Investigators isolated RNA and reverse transcribed it into cDNA to act as the sequencing template. This table comes from immunoSEQ multiplex PCR, and its TCRdb copy is limited to in-frame clones, with some not included. The table includes about 99,000 clones, around three fifths detected once. This receptor was taken from a human donor in good health. Sequenced material: CD4+ T cells sorted from blood.

For the CDR3, the DNA is TGCAGCGTTGTACGGCGGTCAAACTATGGCTACACCTTC. This translates into CSVVRRSNYGYTF. This chain uses TRBV29-1 with TRBJ1-2; D unclear. This CDR3 has 13 residues. Looked up from germline, CDR1 is SQVTM and CDR2 is ANQGSEA. V lost 4 bases, J lost 2 bases, and 11 bases lay in between.